This is a list of T cell receptor beta chains from one sample in a study of post-analysis software for immune sequencing data. TCRdb itself ran the PCR reads through MiXCR, one entry per CDR3 protein. The sample lists about 460,000 distinct CDR3 sequences, under 55% seen once, with around an eighth in the top ten. Sequenced sample: blood. These receptors were collected from a girl aged 10 to 17 with multiple sclerosis. Each CDR3 is given with its conserved first and last residue. D genes are given only for firm matches. The size entry is marked missing in some rows and otherwise reads once, few, many or a size class.

few | NA | TRBJ2-7 | TRBV24-1 | TGTGCCACCAACAGCGGGTCCTCCTACGAGCAGTACTTC | CATNSGSSYEQYF
NA | NA | TRBJ1-5 | TRBV20-1 | TGCAGTGCTAGTGGTGCGTCATATCAGCCCCAGCATTTT | CSASGASYQPQHF
NA | NA | TRBJ2-1 | TRBV4-2 | TGTGCCAGCAGCCAAGAGTTTGCGCGGGGCAATGAGCAGTTCTTC | CASSQEFARGNEQFF
once | TRBD2 | TRBJ2-4 | TRBV11-1 | TGTGCCAGCAGCTTAGATAGCGGGAGGGCCGGTGAGCAGTACTTC | CASSLDSGRAGEQYF
NA | NA | TRBJ2-3 | TRBV4-1 | TGCGCCAGCAGCCACCCATTAGCCGCCACAGATACGCAGTATTTT | CASSHPLAATDTQYF
few | NA | TRBJ2-7 | TRBV6-5 | TGTGCCAGCAGTTATTCGGGGAGAGTCTACGAGCAGTACTTC | CASSYSGRVYEQYF
NA | TRBD1 | TRBJ1-1 | TRBV20-1 | TGCAGTGCTAAGACAGGGGCGAACACTGAAGCTTTCTTT | CSAKTGANTEAFF
NA | TRBD1 | TRBJ1-1 | TRBV12-3/TRBV12-4 | TGTGCCAGCACCCTGACAGGGGGCCCCACTGAAGCTTTCTTT | CASTLTGGPTEAFF
NA | TRBD2 | TRBJ2-1 | TRBV7-9 | TGTGCCAGCAGCTTGTTAGCGGGATTGATCAATGAGCAGTTCTTC | CASSLLAGLINEQFF
NA | TRBD2 | TRBJ2-1 | TRBV14 | TGTGCCAGCAGCCACCCGGGGCTAGCGGTAGTCGATGAGCAGTTCTTC | CASSHPGLAVVDEQFF
few | NA | TRBJ2-7 | TRBV5-1 | TGCGCCAGCAGCTTGGGACAGTCCCTGGGCGAGCAGTACTTC | CASSLGQSLGEQYF
NA | NA | TRBJ1-2 | TRBV5-1 | TGCGCCAGCAGCCCGTCGGACGCTGCGACCTCCTATGGCTACACCTTC | CASSPSDAATSYGYTF
NA | NA | TRBJ1-2 | TRBV29-1 | TGCAGCGTTGTTGGGGGCGGCGCGGAGAATTATGGCTACACCTTC | CSVVGGGAENYGYTF
few | NA | TRBJ1-1 | TRBV29-1 | TGCAGCGTTAGGCGGGGTATGAACACTGAAGCTTTCTTT | CSVRRGMNTEAFF
few | TRBD1 | TRBJ1-5 | TRBV7-9 | TGTGCCAGCAGCTTAGGGACAGGGGGCGGAAATCAGCCCCAGCATTTT | CASSLGTGGGNQPQHF
NA | NA | TRBJ1-5 | TRBV12-3/TRBV12-4 | TGTGCCAGCAGTTTAGCAGACCTCCGGGGGCCCCAGCATTTT | CASSLADLRGPQHF
NA | NA | TRBJ2-1 | TRBV25-1 | TGTGCCAGCAGTCCTCCCCCGGGAGCAATCAATGAGCAGTTCTTC | CASSPPPGAINEQFF
NA | NA | TRBJ1-5 | TRBV25-1 | TGTGCCAGCAGTGAACCCGACAGGTCTTATAGCAATCAGCCCCAGCATTTT | CASSEPDRSYSNQPQHF
NA | NA | TRBJ2-7 | TRBV2 | TGTGCCAGCAGTGAAGCGCTTCTTCGCGGTCTAACCTCCTACGAGCAGTACTTC | CASSEALLRGLTSYEQYF
few | TRBD1 | TRBJ2-4 | TRBV20-1 | TGCAGTGCTTGGGGGACAGCGGAAAACATTCAGTACTTC | CSAWGTAENIQYF
NA | TRBD2 | TRBJ2-7 | TRBV9 | TGTGCCAGCAGCGTAGGGTTACTAGCGGGAGACGGGCAGTACTTC | CASSVGLLAGDGQYF
NA | NA | TRBJ2-1 | TRBV28 | TGTGCCAGCAGTCTACGACTAGTTTCTTACAATGAGCAGTTCTTC | CASSLRLVSYNEQFF
few | TRBD1 | TRBJ2-5 | TRBV20-1 | TGCAGTGCTGAGGGGGGGGACAGGGCGCAAGAGACCCAGTACTTC | CSAEGGDRAQETQYF
few | TRBD1 | TRBJ2-7 | TRBV28 | TGTGCCACCGTCGGGACAGGAGTTAACGAGCAGTACTTC | CATVGTGVNEQYF
many | TRBD2 | TRBJ2-1 | TRBV7-6 | TGTGCCAGCAGCTTAGCGCAAGTGGGAGGGCCGTGGAATGAGCAGTTCTTC | CASSLAQVGGPWNEQFF
NA | NA | TRBJ2-3 | TRBV20-1 | TGCAGTGCTAGAGATAATGGGATGCACCGTATGGCAGATACGCAGTATTTT | CSARDNGMHRMADTQYF
NA | NA | TRBJ1-2 | TRBV7-8 | TGTGCCAGCAGCTTCTACAGTAGCTATGGCTACACCTTC | CASSFYSSYGYTF
few | NA | TRBJ2-3 | TRBV3-1 | TGTGCCAGCAGCCAAGGTCATACGCAGTATTTT | CASSQGHTQYF
NA | NA | TRBJ1-5 | TRBV5-1 | TGCGCCAGCAGCTTGGCCGTGGGGGACGCCGGCAATCAGCCCCAGCATTTT | CASSLAVGDAGNQPQHF
NA | TRBD1 | TRBJ2-3 | TRBV27 | TGTGCCAGCAGTAATGGAGACAGGGGAACAGATACGCAGTATTTT | CASSNGDRGTDTQYF